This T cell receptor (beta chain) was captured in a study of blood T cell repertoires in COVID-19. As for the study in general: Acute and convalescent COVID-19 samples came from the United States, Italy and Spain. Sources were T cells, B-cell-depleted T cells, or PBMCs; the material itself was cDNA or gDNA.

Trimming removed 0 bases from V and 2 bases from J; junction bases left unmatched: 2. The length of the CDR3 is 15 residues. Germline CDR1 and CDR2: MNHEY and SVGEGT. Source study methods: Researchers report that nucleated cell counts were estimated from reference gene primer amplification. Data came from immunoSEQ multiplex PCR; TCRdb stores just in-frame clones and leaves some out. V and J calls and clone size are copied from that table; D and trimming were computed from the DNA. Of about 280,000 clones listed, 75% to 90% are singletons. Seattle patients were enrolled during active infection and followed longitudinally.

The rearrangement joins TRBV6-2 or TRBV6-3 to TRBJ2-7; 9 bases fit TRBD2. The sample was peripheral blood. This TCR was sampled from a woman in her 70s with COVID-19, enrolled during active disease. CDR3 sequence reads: CASSYSSGGPYEQYF. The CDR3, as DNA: TGTGCCAGCAGTTACTCTAGCGGGGGCCCCTACGAGCAGTACTTC.